This T cell receptor beta chain was captured in a study (dated by TCRdb to about 2016). This clonotype was recorded a few times. Its antigen is not yet known. Base qualities were left out, and no much larger clone turns up one base away. Library generation was performed with RT-PCR. Sequencing used an Illumina MiSeq. TCRdb itself trimmed the public reads at Q25 with fastp, ran MiXCR and retained productive beta chains. Records with the same CDR3 protein are collapsed into one entry carrying the most frequent genes and DNA. For this sample the table gives about 680,000 distinct CDR3 sequences, of which more than 13% were detected only once. About 3.6% of the sample is taken by the ten largest. The CDR3, from cysteine to phenylalanine, totals 11 residues. Only the CDR3 DNA stays, 33 bases, in frame from base 1. CDR1 and CDR2 were assigned from the germline V gene as SQVTM and ANQGSEA. Trimming at the junction amounts to 4 bases on V and 9 bases on J, and the germline ends lie 12 bases apart.

Recombination joined TRBV29-1 with TRBJ1-1, with TRBD1 tentatively as D gene (6 bases match). This receptor was taken from a female donor in good health, serving as a healthy control. Sequencing used memory CD4+ T cells from blood. The encoded CDR3 is CSVGGAGKAFF. In nucleotides, the sequence is TGCAGCGTTGGGGGGGCGGGGAAAGCTTTCTTT.